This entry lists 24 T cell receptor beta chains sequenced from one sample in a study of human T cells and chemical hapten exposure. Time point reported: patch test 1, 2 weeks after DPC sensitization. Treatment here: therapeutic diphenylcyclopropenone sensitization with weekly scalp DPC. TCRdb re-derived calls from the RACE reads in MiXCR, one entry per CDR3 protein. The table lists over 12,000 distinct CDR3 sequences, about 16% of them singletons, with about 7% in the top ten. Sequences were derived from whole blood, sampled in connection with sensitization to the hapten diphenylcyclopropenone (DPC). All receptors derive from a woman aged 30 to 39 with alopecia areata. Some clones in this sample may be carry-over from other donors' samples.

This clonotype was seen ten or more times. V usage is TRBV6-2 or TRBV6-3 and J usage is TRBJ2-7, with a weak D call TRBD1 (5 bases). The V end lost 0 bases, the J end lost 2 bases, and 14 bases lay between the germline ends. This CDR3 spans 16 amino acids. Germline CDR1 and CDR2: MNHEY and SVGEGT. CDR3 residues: CASSYSRSRAAYEQYV. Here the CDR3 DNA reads TGTGCCAGCAGTTACTCGAGATCCAGGGCCGCCTACGAGCAGTACGTC.

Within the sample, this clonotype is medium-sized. The CDR3 bases are TGTGCCAGCAGTGTGACACTTCGGGGAGACGAGCAGTACTTC. This codes for CASSVTLRGDEQYF. V usage is TRBV6-1 and J usage is TRBJ2-7, with TRBD2 as a possible D gene (5 bases). Germline V gene lookup returns CDR1 MNHNS and CDR2 SASEGT. V lost 4 bases, J lost 5 bases, and 15 bases lay in between. The CDR3 is made up of 14 amino acids.

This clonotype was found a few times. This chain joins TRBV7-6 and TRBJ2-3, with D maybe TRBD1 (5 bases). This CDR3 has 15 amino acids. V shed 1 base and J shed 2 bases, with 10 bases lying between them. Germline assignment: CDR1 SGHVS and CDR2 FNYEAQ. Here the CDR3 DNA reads TGTGCCAGCAGCTTAGAGGGGAAGATCACAGATACGCAGTATTTT. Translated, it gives CASSLEGKITDTQYF. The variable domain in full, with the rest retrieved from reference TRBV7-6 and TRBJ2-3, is GAGVSQSPRYKVTKRGQDVALRCDPISGHVSLYWYRQALGQGPEFLTYFNYEAQQDKSGLPNDRFSAERPEGSISTLTIQRTEQRDSAMYRCASSLEGKITDTQYFGPGTRLTVL.

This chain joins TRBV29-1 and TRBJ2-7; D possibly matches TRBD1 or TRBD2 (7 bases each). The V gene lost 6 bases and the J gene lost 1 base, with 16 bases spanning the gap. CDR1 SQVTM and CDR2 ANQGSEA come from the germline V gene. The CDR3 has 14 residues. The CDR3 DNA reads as TGCAGCGTCCCAACAGGGGAGGGATCCTACGAGCAGTACTTC. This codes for CSVPTGEGSYEQYF.

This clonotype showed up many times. Written as DNA, the CDR3 is TGTGCCAGCAGTTACTCCACTAGCGGGAGAATAGATACGCAGTATTTT. Encoded protein: CASSYSTSGRIDTQYF. The chain employs TRBV6-5 and TRBJ2-3; 11 nucleotides agree with TRBD2. This CDR3 has 16 amino acids. J lost 5 bases, V lost 0 bases, and 4 bases had no gene match. Germline V gives CDR1 MNHEY, CDR2 SVGAGI.

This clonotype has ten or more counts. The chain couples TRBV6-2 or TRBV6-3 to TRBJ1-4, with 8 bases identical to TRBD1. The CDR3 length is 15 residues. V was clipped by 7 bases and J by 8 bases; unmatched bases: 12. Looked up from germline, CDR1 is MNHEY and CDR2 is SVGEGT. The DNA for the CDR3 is TGTGCCAGCACCGGGCGAGGACAGGGACACGAAAAACTGTTTTTT. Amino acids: CASTGRGQGHEKLFF.

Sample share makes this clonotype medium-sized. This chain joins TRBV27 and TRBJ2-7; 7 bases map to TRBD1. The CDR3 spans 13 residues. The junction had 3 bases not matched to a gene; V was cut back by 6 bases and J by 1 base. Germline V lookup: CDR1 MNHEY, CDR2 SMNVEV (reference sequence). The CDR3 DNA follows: TGTGCCAGCAGATCACAGGGGTCCTACGAGCAGTACTTC. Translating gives CASRSQGSYEQYF.

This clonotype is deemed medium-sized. CDR3 nucleotides: TGCAGTACTGCAGCTCGGGACAGGCCATGGGACTATGGCTACACCTTC. It yields the protein CSTAARDRPWDYGYTF. The chain has TRBV20-1 and TRBJ1-2, with TRBD1 identical over 8 bases. With 8 bases clipped from V and 3 bases from J, the junction kept 17 bases outside the gene matches. Germline lookup yields CDR1 DFQATT and CDR2 SNEGSKA (reference sequence). The length of the CDR3 is 16 residues.

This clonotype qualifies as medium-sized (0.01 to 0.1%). The DNA of the CDR3 is TGCAGTGCTAGAGTGGCCCAGCCCTCTACAGATACGCAGTATTTT. This codes for CSARVAQPSTDTQYF. This chain joins TRBV20-1 and TRBJ2-3; D gene ambiguous. CDR3 length: 15 amino acids. Trimming removed 1 base from V and 3 bases from J, with 14 bases in between. The germline gives CDR1 DFQATT, CDR2 SNEGSKA (reference sequence).

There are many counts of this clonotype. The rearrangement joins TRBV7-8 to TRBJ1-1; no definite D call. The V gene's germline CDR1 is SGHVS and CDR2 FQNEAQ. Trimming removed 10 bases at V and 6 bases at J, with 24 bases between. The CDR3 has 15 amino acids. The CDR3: CATSPVFPGSSEAFF. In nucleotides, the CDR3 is TGTGCCACTTCCCCTGTTTTTCCGGGGAGCTCTGAAGCTTTCTTT.

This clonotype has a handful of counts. The CDR3 region has the DNA TGCAGTGCTAGACTAGCGGGAGCGGTCTACGAGCAGTACGTC. Translating gives CSARLAGAVYEQYV. The V gene is TRBV20-1, the J gene TRBJ2-7; 10 bases line up with TRBD2. V lost 2 bases and J lost 3; bases outside the gene matches: 4. The CDR3 extends over 14 amino acids. Germline lookup yields CDR1 DFQATT and CDR2 SNEGSKA (reference sequence).

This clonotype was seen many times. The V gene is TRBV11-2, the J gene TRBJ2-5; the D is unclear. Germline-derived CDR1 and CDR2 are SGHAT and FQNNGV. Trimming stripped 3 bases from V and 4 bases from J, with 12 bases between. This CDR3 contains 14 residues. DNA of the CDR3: TGTGCCAGCAGCTTTAGAGGACCCGGAGAGACCCAGTACTTC. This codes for CASSFRGPGETQYF.

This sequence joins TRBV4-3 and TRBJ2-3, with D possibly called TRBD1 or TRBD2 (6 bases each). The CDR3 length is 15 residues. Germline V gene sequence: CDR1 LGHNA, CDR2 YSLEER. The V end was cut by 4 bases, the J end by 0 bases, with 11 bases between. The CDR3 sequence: CASSPQGRSTDTQYF. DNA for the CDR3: TGCGCCAGCAGCCCCCAGGGGAGGAGCACAGATACGCAGTATTTT.

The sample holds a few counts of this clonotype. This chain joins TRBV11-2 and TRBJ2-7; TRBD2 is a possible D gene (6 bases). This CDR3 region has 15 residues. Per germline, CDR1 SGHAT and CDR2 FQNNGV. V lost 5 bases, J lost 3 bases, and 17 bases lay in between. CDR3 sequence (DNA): TGTGCCAGCAGCATTCAGCGGGCTCCCTTCTACGAGCAGTACGTC. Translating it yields CASSIQRAPFYEQYV.

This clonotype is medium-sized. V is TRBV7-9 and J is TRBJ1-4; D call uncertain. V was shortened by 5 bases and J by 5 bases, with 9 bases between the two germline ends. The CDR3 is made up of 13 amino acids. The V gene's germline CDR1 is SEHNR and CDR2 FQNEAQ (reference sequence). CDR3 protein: CASSRSSNEKLFF. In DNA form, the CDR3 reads TGTGCCAGCAGCAGATCGAGCAATGAAAAACTGTTTTTT.

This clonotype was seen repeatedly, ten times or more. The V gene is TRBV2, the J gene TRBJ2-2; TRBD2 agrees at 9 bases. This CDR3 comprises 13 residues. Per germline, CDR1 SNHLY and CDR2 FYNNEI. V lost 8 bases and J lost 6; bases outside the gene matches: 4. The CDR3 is CASYLAGSGELFF. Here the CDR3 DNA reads TGTGCCAGCTACCTAGCGGGGTCCGGGGAGCTGTTTTTT.

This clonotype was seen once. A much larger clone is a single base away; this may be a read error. CDR3 in DNA: TGTGCCATCACTGAGACTAGCAATCCAGATACGCAGCATTTT. Translated: CAITETSNPDTQHF. The rearrangement uses TRBV10-3 and TRBJ2-3, with D hard to call. The DNA end favors TRBJ1-5, so the J call may be wrong. This CDR3 region has 14 residues. Germline V lookup: CDR1 ENHRY, CDR2 SYGVKD.

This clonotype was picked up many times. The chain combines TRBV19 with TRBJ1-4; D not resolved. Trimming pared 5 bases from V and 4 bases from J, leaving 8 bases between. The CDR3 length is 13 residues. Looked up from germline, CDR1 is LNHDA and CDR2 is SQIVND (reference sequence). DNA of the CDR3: TGTGCCAGTAGTTCCAGTCGTAATGAAAAACTGTTTTTT. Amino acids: CASSSSRNEKLFF. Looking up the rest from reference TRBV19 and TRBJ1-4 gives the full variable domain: DGGITQSPKYLFRKEGQNVTLSCEQNLNHDAMYWYRQDPGQGLRLIYYSQIVNDFQKGDIAEGYSVSREKKESFPLTVTSAQKNPTAFYLCASSSSRNEKLFFGSGTQLSVL.

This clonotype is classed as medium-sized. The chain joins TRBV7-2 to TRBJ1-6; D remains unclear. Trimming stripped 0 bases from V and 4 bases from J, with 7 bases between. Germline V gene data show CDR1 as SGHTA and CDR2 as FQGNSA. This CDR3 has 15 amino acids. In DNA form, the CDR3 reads TGTGCCAGCAGCTTAGCGCGAGTATATAATTCACCCCTCCACTTT. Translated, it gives CASSLARVYNSPLHF.

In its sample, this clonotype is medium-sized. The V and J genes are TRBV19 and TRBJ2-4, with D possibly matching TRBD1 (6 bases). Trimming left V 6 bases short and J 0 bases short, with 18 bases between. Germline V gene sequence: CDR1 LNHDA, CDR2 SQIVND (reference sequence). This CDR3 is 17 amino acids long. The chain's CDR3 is CASRPRQALLAKNIQYF. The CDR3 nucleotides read TGTGCCAGTAGACCCCGACAGGCCCTACTAGCCAAAAACATTCAGTACTTC.

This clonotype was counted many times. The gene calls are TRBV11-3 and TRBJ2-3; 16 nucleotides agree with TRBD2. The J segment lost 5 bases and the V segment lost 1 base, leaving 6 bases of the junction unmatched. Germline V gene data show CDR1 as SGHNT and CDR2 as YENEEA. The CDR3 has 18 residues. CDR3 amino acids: CASSLAGLAGGRGDTQYF. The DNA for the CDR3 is TGTGCCAGCAGCTTAGCGGGACTAGCGGGAGGGCGAGGAGATACGCAGTATTTT. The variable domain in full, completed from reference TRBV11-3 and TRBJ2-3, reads EAGVVQSPRYKIIEKKQPVAFWCNPISGHNTLYWYLQNLGQGPELLIRYENEEAVDDSQLPKDRFSAERLKGVDSTLKIQPAELGDSAVYLCASSLAGLAGGRGDTQYFGPGTRLTVL.

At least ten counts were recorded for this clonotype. The chain's CDR3 is CASSGTGLETQYF. The CDR3 DNA reads as TGTGCCAGCAGTGGGACAGGGCTAGAGACCCAGTACTTC. The V gene is TRBV2, the J gene TRBJ2-5, with 8 bases identical to TRBD1. Trimming removed 4 bases from V and 4 bases from J; junction bases left unmatched: 2. The CDR3 consists of 13 residues. Germline lookup yields CDR1 SNHLY and CDR2 FYNNEI.

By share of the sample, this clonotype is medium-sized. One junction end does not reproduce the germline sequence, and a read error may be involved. DNA for the CDR3: TGTGCCAGCAGTCGTCTAATCCGGGACAGGGAGTATTTT. Its protein product is CASSRLIRDREYF. The genes are TRBV6-2 or TRBV6-3 and TRBJ1-5; 9 positions agree with TRBD1. CDR1 is MNHEY and CDR2 is SVGEGT in the germline V gene. The CDR3 is 13 residues long.

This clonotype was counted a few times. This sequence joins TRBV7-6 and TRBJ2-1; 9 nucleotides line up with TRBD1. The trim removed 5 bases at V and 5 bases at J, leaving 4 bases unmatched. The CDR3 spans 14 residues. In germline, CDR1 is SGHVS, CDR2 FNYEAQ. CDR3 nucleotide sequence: TGTGCCAGCAGCCCGGGACAGGGACACAATGAGCAGTTCTTC. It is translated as CASSPGQGHNEQFF.